This T cell receptor (beta chain) was obtained from a study of cytomegalovirus exposure and HLA in healthy donors. PCR primers comprised 60 Vbeta and 13 Jbeta primers. Assay used: immunoSEQ multiplex PCR; TCRdb lists only in-frame clones, some missing. The table lists around 100,000 clones. This receptor was taken from a man in his fifties or sixties in good health and CMV-seronegative. Material for sequencing was PBMCs.

CDR3 in amino acids: CASSPSYGYTF. In DNA form, the CDR3 reads TGTGCCAGCAGCCCTAGCTATGGCTACACCTTC. The chain links TRBV6-5 to TRBJ1-2, with unresolved D. V was cut by 6 bases and J by 4 bases, with 6 bases left in between. The CDR3 extends over 11 amino acids. Germline V lookup: CDR1 MNHEY, CDR2 SVGAGI.